The rows below give T cell receptor beta chains drawn from one sample of a study of cytomegalovirus exposure and HLA in healthy donors. Assay: immunoSEQ multiplex PCR; the TCRdb copy retains only in-frame clones and omits some. The sample includes some 150,000 clones, roughly 87% of them seen just once. Sequenced: PBMCs. The source of these receptors is a man between 18 and 35 years old in good health and CMV-seropositive. Both conserved end residues are part of each CDR3. The D gene is left open where the match is weak. For some rows the clone size is stated as once, few or many, or as a class when expanded; others skip it.

clone size	V gene	J gene	D gene	CDR3 protein	CDR3 DNA
NA	TRBV11-3	TRBJ1-1	NA	CASSTSRGTEAFF	TGTGCCAGCAGCACGTCCAGGGGCACTGAAGCTTTCTTT
NA	TRBV4-1	TRBJ1-2	TRBD1	CASSPRQGDGYTF	TGCGCCAGCAGCCCGAGACAGGGCGATGGCTACACCTTC
NA	TRBV7-6	TRBJ2-3	NA	CASSLDSLGDTQYF	TGTGCCAGCAGCTTAGACAGCCTGGGAGATACGCAGTATTTT
few	TRBV2	TRBJ1-5	NA	CASSELSGSEQPQHF	TGTGCCAGCAGTGAGTTATCAGGGTCGGAACAGCCCCAGCATTTT
few	TRBV27	TRBJ1-5	NA	CASSSTGYSNQPQHF	TGTGCCAGCAGTTCCACAGGGTATAGCAATCAGCCCCAGCATTTT
NA	TRBV11-2	TRBJ2-1	TRBD2	CASSPIAGVTYNEQFF	TGTGCCAGCAGCCCGATAGCGGGAGTAACCTACAATGAGCAGTTCTTC
NA	TRBV4-2	TRBJ1-4	TRBD1	CASSQGRGQGDEKLFF	TGTGCCAGCAGCCAAGGACGTGGTCAGGGGGATGAAAAACTGTTTTTT
NA	TRBV19	TRBJ1-1	TRBD1	CASSISLQGGTEAFF	TGTGCCAGTAGTATAAGCCTCCAGGGGGGCACTGAAGCTTTCTTT
once	TRBV5-1	TRBJ2-5	TRBD2	CASGTSGGSQETQYF	TGCGCCAGCGGTACAAGCGGGGGGTCCCAAGAGACCCAGTACTTC
NA	TRBV19	TRBJ1-1	NA	CASMGVGGRNTEAFF	TGTGCCAGTATGGGGGTCGGGGGTAGGAACACTGAAGCTTTCTTT
NA	TRBV7-9	TRBJ2-7	NA	CASSFPVGYEQYF	TGTGCCAGCAGCTTCCCGGTTGGCTACGAGCAGTACTTC
NA	TRBV4-1	TRBJ2-1	NA	CASSLLLRGGEQFF	TGCGCCAGCAGCCTATTGCTGAGGGGAGGTGAGCAGTTCTTC
NA	TRBV9	TRBJ2-3	NA	CASSVPGRDTQYF	TGTGCCAGCAGCGTACCGGGGAGGGATACGCAGTATTTT
NA	TRBV13	TRBJ2-5	NA	CASSNQDQETQYF	TGTGCCAGCAGCAACCAGGACCAAGAGACCCAGTACTTC
NA	TRBV5-8	TRBJ2-6	TRBD2	CASSPGLAGTYAGANVLTF	TGTGCCAGCAGCCCGGGACTAGCGGGGACGTATGCTGGGGCCAACGTCCTGACTTTC
NA	TRBV5-1	TRBJ2-2	TRBD1	CASSPGTETSTGELFF	TGCGCCAGCAGCCCCGGGACAGAAACCTCCACCGGGGAGCTGTTTTTT
once	TRBV30	TRBJ1-3	NA	CAGGGRNTIYF	TGTGCCGGGGGGGGGAGAAACACCATATATTTT
once	TRBV27	TRBJ2-1	TRBD2	CASTPGTSGSRSEQFF	TGTGCCAGCACCCCCGGGACTAGCGGGAGTCGCAGTGAGCAGTTCTTC
NA	TRBV18	TRBJ1-1	TRBD1	CASSQGQRDTEAFF	TGTGCCAGCTCACAGGGACAGAGAGACACTGAAGCTTTCTTT
NA	TRBV5-1	TRBJ1-4	TRBD1	CASSEQQGANEKLFF	TGCGCCAGCAGCGAGCAACAGGGGGCGAATGAAAAACTGTTTTTT
NA	TRBV7-2	TRBJ1-3	NA	CASSAPPGTGNTIYF	TGTGCCAGCAGCGCCCCCCCAGGCACTGGAAACACCATATATTTT
NA	TRBV7-9	TRBJ1-1	NA	CASSLTQPGAFF	TGTGCCAGCAGCTTGACACAGCCAGGAGCTTTCTTT
NA	TRBV25-1	TRBJ1-1	NA	CASSDRNTEAFF	TGTGCCAGCAGTGACAGGAACACTGAAGCTTTCTTT
NA	TRBV5-4	TRBJ1-2	TRBD1	CASSAAIGGGYTF	TGTGCCAGCAGCGCTGCTATAGGGGGCGGCTACACCTTC
NA	TRBV4-1	TRBJ1-1	NA	CASSPPGDTEAFF	TGCGCCAGCAGCCCACCGGGGGACACTGAAGCTTTCTTT
NA	TRBV4-1	TRBJ2-5	NA	CASSQGTEETQYF	TGCGCCAGCAGCCAAGGGACAGAAGAGACCCAGTACTTC
NA	TRBV9	TRBJ1-1	NA	CASSARPVMRTEAFF	TGTGCCAGCAGCGCCCGGCCCGTAATGAGGACTGAAGCTTTCTTT
NA	TRBV7-9	TRBJ2-5	TRBD1	CASSLAGTDQETQYF	TGTGCCAGCAGCTTAGCCGGGACAGACCAAGAGACCCAGTACTTC
once	TRBV7-8	TRBJ2-1	TRBD2	CASSLPSGTSGEQFF	TGTGCCAGCAGCTTGCCTAGCGGGACGAGCGGTGAGCAGTTCTTC
NA	TRBV6-1	TRBJ1-1	NA	CASSHRTGYTEAFF	TGTGCCAGCAGCCACCGGACGGGATACACTGAAGCTTTCTTT
NA	TRBV2	TRBJ1-1	NA	CASSEEGVTEAFF	TGTGCCAGCAGTGAAGAGGGGGTAACTGAAGCTTTCTTT
NA	TRBV7-2	TRBJ2-1	NA	CASSSGFLTGEQFF	TGTGCCAGCAGCTCCGGGTTCCTCACTGGGGAGCAGTTCTTC
few	TRBV7-9	TRBJ1-4	NA	CASSLEGGGSEKLFF	TGTGCCAGCAGCTTGGAGGGTGGTGGAAGTGAAAAACTGTTTTTT
NA	TRBV9	TRBJ1-2	NA	CASSPPGTRYGYTF	TGTGCCAGCAGCCCCCCCGGGACACGGTATGGCTACACCTTC
once	TRBV27	TRBJ2-7	NA	CASSLAGSYEQYF	TGTGCCAGCAGTTTAGCAGGGTCGTACGAGCAGTACTTC
NA	TRBV10-3	TRBJ1-1	NA	CAIGWNTEAFF	TGTGCCATCGGCTGGAACACTGAAGCTTTCTTT
NA	TRBV9	TRBJ1-3	NA	CASSASGNTIYF	TGTGCCAGCAGCGCGAGTGGAAACACCATATATTTT
NA	TRBV30	TRBJ2-1	TRBD2	CAWTGTSGSHNEQFF	TGTGCCTGGACTGGGACTAGCGGGAGCCACAATGAGCAGTTCTTC
NA	TRBV5-4	TRBJ2-7	NA	CASSLLGTLGLGEQYF	TGTGCCAGCAGCTTACTCGGGACACTGGGTTTGGGCGAGCAGTACTTC
NA	TRBV27	TRBJ2-7	NA	CASRNLANEQYF	TGTGCCAGCAGGAACCTTGCGAACGAGCAGTACTTC
NA	TRBV2	TRBJ1-1	NA	CASCRGLASPEAFF	TGTGCCAGCTGTCGGGGGTTGGCGAGCCCTGAAGCTTTCTTT
NA	TRBV5-1	TRBJ2-7	TRBD1	CASSSNLPGQGKHEQYF	TGCGCCAGCAGCTCGAACCTACCGGGACAGGGTAAACACGAGCAGTACTTC
once	TRBV2	TRBJ2-5	NA	CASSEVVFQETQYF	TGTGCCAGCAGTGAAGTCGTATTCCAAGAGACCCAGTACTTC
NA	TRBV18	TRBJ1-4	NA	CASSPGYKADWLFF	TGTGCCAGCTCACCCGGATACAAGGCAGACTGGCTGTTTTTT
NA	TRBV5-1	TRBJ1-5	NA	CASSLTDSRNQPQHF	TGCGCCAGCAGCTTGACCGACAGCCGCAATCAGCCCCAGCATTTT
NA	TRBV30	TRBJ1-1	NA	CAWAKSFRLNTEAFF	TGTGCCTGGGCTAAGAGTTTTCGTTTGAACACTGAAGCTTTCTTT
NA	TRBV5-6	TRBJ1-6	NA	CASSLRGNSPLHF	TGTGCCAGCAGCTTAAGGGGTAATTCACCCCTCCACTTT
NA	TRBV28	TRBJ2-7	TRBD2	CASSTSGLGYHEQYF	TGTGCCAGCAGTACCTCGGGACTAGGGTATCACGAGCAGTACTTC
once	TRBV10-2	TRBJ2-7	TRBD1	CASRTRQGRGLYEQYF	TGCGCCAGCAGGACGCGACAGGGGAGAGGGCTATACGAGCAGTACTTC
NA	TRBV18	TRBJ1-2	NA	CASSSMERGITTNYGYTF	TGTGCCAGCTCATCCATGGAGAGAGGTATTACGACTAACTATGGCTACACCTTC
NA	TRBV6-5	TRBJ2-5	TRBD1	CASSSPGQGGETQYF	TGTGCCAGCAGTTCCCCGGGACAGGGGGGGGAGACCCAGTACTTC
NA	TRBV9	TRBJ2-3	TRBD2	CASSVGASGGPRTDTQYF	TGTGCCAGCAGCGTAGGGGCTAGCGGGGGCCCTCGCACAGATACGCAGTATTTT
NA	TRBV9	TRBJ2-5	TRBD2	CASSVGLAEVTQYF	TGTGCCAGCAGCGTAGGTCTAGCGGAAGTGACCCAGTACTTC
NA	TRBV7-6	TRBJ2-7	NA	CASSLYPRGSNDYEQYF	TGTGCCAGCAGCTTATATCCGCGAGGGAGTAACGACTACGAGCAGTACTTC
NA	TRBV28	TRBJ1-1	NA	CASSLIPPAGTRSAFF	TGTGCCAGCAGCCTCATCCCCCCGGCGGGGACCCGGTCAGCTTTCTTT
NA	TRBV2	TRBJ2-7	TRBD2	CASSDRDYVNYEQYF	TGTGCCAGCAGTGACCGGGACTACGTAAACTACGAGCAGTACTTC
NA	TRBV4-2	TRBJ2-1	TRBD2	CASSQEKASGRNEQFF	TGTGCCAGCAGCCAAGAGAAGGCTAGCGGGAGAAATGAGCAGTTCTTC